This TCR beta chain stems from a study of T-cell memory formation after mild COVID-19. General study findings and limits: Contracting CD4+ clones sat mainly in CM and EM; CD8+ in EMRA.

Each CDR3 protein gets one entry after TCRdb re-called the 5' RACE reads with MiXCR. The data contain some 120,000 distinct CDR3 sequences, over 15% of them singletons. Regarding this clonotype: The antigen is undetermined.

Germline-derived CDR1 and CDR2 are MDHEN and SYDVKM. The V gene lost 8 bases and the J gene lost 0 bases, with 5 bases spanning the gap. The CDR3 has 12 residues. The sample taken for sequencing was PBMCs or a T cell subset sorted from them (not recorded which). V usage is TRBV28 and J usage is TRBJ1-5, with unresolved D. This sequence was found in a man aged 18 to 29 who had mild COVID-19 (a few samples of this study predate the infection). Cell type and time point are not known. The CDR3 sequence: CASHVSNQPQHF. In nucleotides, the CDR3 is TGTGCCAGCCACGTTAGCAATCAGCCCCAGCATTTT. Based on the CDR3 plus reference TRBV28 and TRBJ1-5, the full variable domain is DVKVTQSSRYLVKRTGEKVFLECVQDMDHENMFWYRQDPGLGLRLIYFSYDVKMKEKGDIPEGYSVSREKKERFSLILESASTNQTSMYLCASHVSNQPQHFGDGTRLSIL.